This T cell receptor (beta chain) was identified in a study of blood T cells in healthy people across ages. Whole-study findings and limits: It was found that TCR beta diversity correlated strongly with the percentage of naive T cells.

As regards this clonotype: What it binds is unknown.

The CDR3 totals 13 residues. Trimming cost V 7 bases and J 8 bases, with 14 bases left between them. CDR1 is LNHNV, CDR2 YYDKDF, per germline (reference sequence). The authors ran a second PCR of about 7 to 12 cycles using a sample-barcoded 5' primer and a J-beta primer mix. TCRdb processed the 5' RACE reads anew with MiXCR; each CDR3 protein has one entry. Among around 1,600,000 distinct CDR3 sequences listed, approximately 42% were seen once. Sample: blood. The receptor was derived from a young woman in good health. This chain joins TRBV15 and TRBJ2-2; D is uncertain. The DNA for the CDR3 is TGTGCCACCAAGAGCCAAAACATAGGGGAGCTGTTTTTT. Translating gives CATKSQNIGELFF.